This T cell receptor (beta chain) was sequenced in a study of preoperative IRX-2 immunotherapy in early breast cancer. The treatment is: preoperative locoregional IRX-2 cytokine immunotherapy. This phase Ib study tested locoregional IRX-2 cytokine immunotherapy given before surgery. Generated by immunoSEQ multiplex PCR, the TCRdb table keeps only in-frame clones and is missing some. The sample has approximately 96,000 clones, 86% seen once; the top ten hold approximately 2%. V was clipped by 7 bases and J by 9 bases; unmatched bases: 9. CDR3 length equals 14 residues. The germline gives CDR1 MNHGY, CDR2 SAAAGT.

This receptor was taken from a human donor with breast cancer. The sample was tumor tissue, taken after IRX-2 immunotherapy. The V call is TRBV6-8, the J call TRBJ2-1, with 10 bases aligning to TRBD1. The CDR3 coding sequence is TGTGCCAGCACTAGGGGACAGGGGACGACTGAGCAGTTCTTC. This sequence encodes CASTRGQGTTEQFF.